These 10 T cell receptor beta chains share one sample of origin, sequenced in a study of blood T cells in healthy people across ages. The authors ran a second PCR of about 6 to 12 cycles using a sample-barcoded 5' primer and a J-beta primer mix. TCRdb reanalysed the 5' RACE reads using MiXCR and keeps one entry per CDR3 protein. The data hold over 1.5 million distinct CDR3 sequences, with around half observed a single time. The sequenced material came from blood. The source of these receptors is a woman aged 35 to 49 in good health.

This clonotype has a handful of counts. V is TRBV9 and J is TRBJ2-6; D tentatively reads TRBD1 or TRBD2 (5 bases each). With 4 bases removed from V and 0 bases from J, the gap between germline ends came to 17 bases. Germline-derived CDR1 and CDR2 are SGDLS and YYNGEE. CDR3 size: 18 residues. CDR3: CASSKSGTVISGANVLTF. CDR3 sequence (DNA): TGTGCCAGCAGCAAATCCGGGACCGTGATCTCTGGGGCCAACGTCCTGACTTTC.

In this sample, this clonotype turned up a few times. The V call is TRBV28, the J call TRBJ2-3; possible D gene TRBD2, 5 bases. CDR3 length: 13 residues. Between the trimmed V and J ends, which lost 4 bases and 6 bases, there was a span of 11 bases. The germline V gene has CDR1 MDHEN and CDR2 SYDVKM. CDR3 residues: CASSSPGSDTQYF. CDR3 nucleotide sequence: TGTGCCAGCAGTTCCCCGGGGTCCGATACGCAGTATTTT.

This clonotype was observed a handful of times. This sequence joins TRBV10-2 and TRBJ2-1; D gene ambiguous. Germline assignment: CDR1 WSHSY and CDR2 SAAADI. CDR3 size: 11 residues. Trimming removed 9 bases at V and 12 bases at J, with 15 bases between. Here the CDR3 reads CASGVHVGQFF. The CDR3 nucleotides read TGCGCCAGTGGAGTCCATGTCGGGCAGTTCTTC.

The chain joins TRBV27 to TRBJ2-5, with 7 bases lining up with TRBD1. J lost 5 bases, V lost 5 bases, and 5 bases had no gene match. This CDR3 comprises 13 residues. Per the germline V gene, CDR1 is MNHEY and CDR2 is SMNVEV (reference sequence). The CDR3 bases are TGTGCCAGCAGTAATAACAGGGGCGAGACCCAGTACTTC. Protein sequence: CASSNNRGETQYF.

This chain uses TRBV28 with TRBJ1-2; no clear D gene. V was pared by 7 bases and J by 3 bases, with 15 bases between. The CDR3 covers 14 residues. Germline values: CDR1 MDHEN, CDR2 SYDVKM. The CDR3 nucleotides read TGTGCCAGCAAGGCCCCTTTGTGGTACTATGGCTACACCTTC. It yields the protein CASKAPLWYYGYTF.

This chain joins TRBV4-2 and TRBJ1-2; TRBD1 might be the D (5 bases). There are 14 residues in the CDR3. Germline-derived CDR1 and CDR2 are LGHNA and YNFKEQ. Between the trimmed V and J ends, which lost 0 bases and 9 bases, there was a span of 14 bases. CDR3 protein: CASSQDRGEGSYTF. The CDR3 DNA is TGTGCCAGCAGCCAAGATCGGGGGGAGGGAAGCTACACCTTC.

This clonotype came up many times. One junction end does not reproduce the germline sequence, and a read error may be involved. The chain is built from TRBV6-2 or TRBV6-3 and TRBJ2-1; 11 bases align to TRBD2. Germline loops: CDR1 MNHEY, CDR2 SVGEGT. The CDR3 totals 16 residues. The CDR3 DNA is TGTGCTAGCAGCCGCACTAGCGGGGGCCTATACAATGAGCAGTTCTTC. Protein: CASSRTSGGLYNEQFF.

The CDR3 sequence: CASSLVAGQAPKLFF. Here the CDR3 DNA reads TGTGCCAGCAGCTTAGTGGCTGGACAGGCTCCCAAACTGTTTTTT. The gene calls are TRBV7-2 and TRBJ1-4; 7 nucleotides align to TRBD1. Germline V lookup: CDR1 SGHTA, CDR2 FQGNSA. The CDR3 totals 15 residues. Unmatched junction bases numbered 10, after V lost 1 base and J lost 11 bases.

The chain recombines TRBV12-3 or TRBV12-4 with TRBJ1-2; 7 bases are a match to TRBD1. Trimming took 7 bases from V and 6 from J; bases not matched to a gene: 5. The CDR3 is 12 residues long. Here the CDR3 DNA reads TGTGCCAGCATCGACAGGGTGGATGGCTACACCTTC. Protein sequence: CASIDRVDGYTF.

This clonotype was observed a few times. The CDR3 nucleotides are TGCAGCGTCGCCCTTGGAGATACGCAGTATTTT. It specifies CSVALGDTQYF. The chain has TRBV29-1 and TRBJ2-3; the D is unclear. The length of the CDR3 is 11 residues. From germline, CDR1 is SQVTM and CDR2 ANQGSEA. Trimming shortened V by 6 bases and J by 5 bases, and 9 bases separated the two germline ends.